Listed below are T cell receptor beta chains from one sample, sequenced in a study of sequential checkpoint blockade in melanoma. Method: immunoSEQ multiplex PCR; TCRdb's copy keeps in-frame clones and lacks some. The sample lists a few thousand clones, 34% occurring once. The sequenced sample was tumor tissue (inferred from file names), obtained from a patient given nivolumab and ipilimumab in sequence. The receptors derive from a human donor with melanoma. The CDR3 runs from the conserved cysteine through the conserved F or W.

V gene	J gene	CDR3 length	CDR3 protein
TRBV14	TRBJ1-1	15	CASSRTPGKNTEAFF
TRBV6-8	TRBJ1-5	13	CASSYGTGQPQHF
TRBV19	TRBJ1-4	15	CASSGYRETNEKLFF
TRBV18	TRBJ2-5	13	CASSPRGGETQYF
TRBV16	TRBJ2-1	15	CASSTTGTGGGEQFF
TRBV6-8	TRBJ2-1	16	CASSYASGTSYNEQFF
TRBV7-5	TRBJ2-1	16	CASSWQTSGRGNEQFF
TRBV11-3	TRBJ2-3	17	CASSLDPSGRHTDTQYF
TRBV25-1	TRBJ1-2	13	CASSAPDSYGYTF
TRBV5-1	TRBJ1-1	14	CASSQGTLNTEAFF
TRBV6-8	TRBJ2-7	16	CASGGGTAPPPYEQYF
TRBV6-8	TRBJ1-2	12	CASTRQGGGYTF
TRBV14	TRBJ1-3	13	CASSHQGRNTIYF
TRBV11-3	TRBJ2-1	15	CASSSSLNSYNEQFF
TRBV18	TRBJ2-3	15	CASSPMGPVTDTQYF
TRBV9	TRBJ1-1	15	CASSSLGHPNTEAFF
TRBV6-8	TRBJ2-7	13	CASRVGQDYEQYF
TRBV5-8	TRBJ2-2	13	CASRLQGGGELFF
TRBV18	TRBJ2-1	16	CASSPRTSGRIYEQFF
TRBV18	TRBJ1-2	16	CASSPPPSPTYYGYTF
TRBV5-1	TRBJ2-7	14	CASSKDRGLYEQYF
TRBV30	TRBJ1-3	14	CAWSGFSSGNTIYF
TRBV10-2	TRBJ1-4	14	CASSDPGANEKLFF
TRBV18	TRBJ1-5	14	CASSPDREGQPQHF
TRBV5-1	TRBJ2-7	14	CASSPQSPSYEQYF